The TCR beta chain described here comes from a study of cytomegalovirus exposure and HLA in healthy donors (TCRdb year 2017). Looking at the study overall: An earlier analysis of 587 of the donors reported roughly 300 Gb of sequence data and around 110 million unique TCR beta sequences obtained from about 180 million T cells. An earlier analysis of approximately 630 of the donors applied high-throughput TCR beta sequencing to assess whether each TCR beta V gene segment acted as functional or pseudogenic. Along with the approximately 600-subject first cohort, a separate validation cohort of over a hundred different subjects was used. Rather than drawing on any new phenotypic data, the later analysis identified candidate immune exposures from TCR beta sequences and the way those sequences occurred across donors. Class I and class II HLA loci were covered by the typing at four-digit resolution. Among the approximately 400 genotyped donors, about 85% belonged to the genetic ancestry cluster associated with self-reported Caucasian donors. Every discovery cohort repertoire had been produced on one sequencing platform. Several DR-DQ haplotypes were handled as single units for association and clustering because linkage in the cohort was strong. In a later genetic analysis, genome-wide SNP genotypes for about 55% of the roughly 700 donors were used, and that subset was treated as a discovery cohort. Typing coverage varied by locus: about 629-640 donors for A, B, C, DRB1 and DQB1; about 520 for DQA1; approximately 570 for DPA1; 400 to 480 for DPB1. Donor age, sex, ethnicity and CMV serostatus were collected together with the repertoire data. Using immunosequencing, the study profiled T cell repertoires from about 650 subjects and related those repertoires to cytomegalovirus serostatus. The study aimed to test whether cataloging public T cell receptors could reveal signatures of past pathogen exposure. A later analysis re-analyzed previously published TCR beta repertoires from approximately 700 donors and added high-resolution HLA genotyping to study TCR occurrence patterns. An early release that covered some 630 HLA-typed donors contained approximately 300 gigabases of sequencing data and 80 million or so unique TCR sequences. Across 300 to 400 genotyped donors of the cohort, an average of 235,054 unique TCR beta nucleotide sequences per donor were sequenced, and roughly 18% of those sequences were non-productive. The study combined high-throughput TCR immunosequencing, statistical association of individual TCRs with disease status, and machine learning to predict cytomegalovirus infection status.

Inclusive of the bounding cysteine and phenylalanine, the CDR3 is 15 residues long. Only CDR3 DNA is held: 45 bases, read in frame from base 1. CDR1 and CDR2 are drawn from the germline V gene: KGHSH, LQKENI. Here V drops 2 bases and J drops 5 bases, and the junction holds 4 bases not matched to any gene. The cohort was made up of hundreds of healthy bone marrow donors. Cohort members were all nominally healthy when sampled, although unrecorded immune exposures were likely present. The donor tested CMV seronegative and was one of the 352 seronegative cohort members. Each donor provided a peripheral blood sample, and peripheral blood mononuclear cells were used for TCR beta sequencing. Genomic DNA was extracted from the blood cell samples with the Qiagen DNeasy Blood Extraction Kit. Details on this clone: Its specific antigen is unknown. The sample holds no much larger clone one base away, and base qualities are not on file.

The full study reports these points: Because counts were too low, around 18 rarely observed V segments, including chromosome 9 orphons, were left out of the earlier analysis of some 640 of the donors. A few of the identified cytomegalovirus-associated TCR beta chains were confirmed in vitro to be specific for cytomegalovirus antigens. Most CMV-associated TCR beta chains appeared to be HLA-restricted in a later analysis, and the HLA associations seemed to be driven largely by CMV exposure. A later analysis associated 15,000 to 20,000 TCR beta sequences with specific HLA alleles at a false discovery rate of 0.05. A further reported finding was that TCR beta sequences accurately predicted the HLA-A and HLA-B alleles for most subjects in the first cohort. When HLA alleles, especially DR and DQ, strongly co-occurred, TCR associations were difficult to assign to individual alleles. Because HLA typing was unavailable for some donors at each locus, only the typed subset was used in association tests. Cytomegalovirus status was reported to be diagnosed by the classifier with high specificity and sensitivity in both the original and validation cohorts. In an earlier analysis of 587 of the donors, most TCR beta V segments appeared in productive rearrangements about 87% or about 30% of the time, broadly matching IMGT annotations. Only TCR beta chains were sequenced in this cohort, and the absence of alpha or paired-chain data limited detectable features. Linkage disequilibrium might explain the correlated functional status among segregating V segments, but an unknown experimental factor could not be ruled out. Across donors, most TCR sequences were observed very rarely, whereas some public TCRs were present in many individuals. It was suggested by the authors that the approach could potentially be generalized to other disease states and immunological phenotypes. Sequencing depth was assumed to be roughly uniform across donors in the presence/absence analyses, though that assumption may not hold. The only immune exposure information available for the cohort was CMV serostatus. Compared with equally common non-associated chains, HLA-associated TCR beta chains in a later analysis were more clonally expanded and had lower generation probabilities. In a later analysis, several top co-occurrence clusters were reported to appear linked to parvovirus B19, influenza, CMV and Epstein-Barr virus. Compared with the approximately 720-donor mean, donors in an Asian-associated ancestry cluster had fewer N-insertions in productive TCRs, according to a later genetic analysis. A total of 150 to 200 TCR beta chains were listed by the study as associated with cytomegalovirus. The sequencing pipeline was judged likely to have produced a cluster of highly shared sequence variants as a technical artifact. According to a later analysis, TCR association rates differed among HLA loci, with DRB1 alleles showing the most associated TCRs and HLA-C alleles showing the fewest. Some IMGT-functional V segments, including TRBV6-2 and TRBV6-3, could not be told apart with the 87-base-pair reads, so those segments were excluded. V-gene and J-gene trimming of TCR beta chains was associated with a missense DCLRE1C variant in a later genetic analysis, and the association was replicated in an independent cohort.

The protocol used for the library was the immunoSEQ multiplex PCR assay. The multiplex PCR relied on a mix of 60 forward primers for TCR Vbeta segments and 13 reverse primers for TCR Jbeta segments. The CDR3 region of rearranged TCR beta genes was amplified from genomic DNA by a multiplex PCR assay. The Illumina HiSeq System was used to sequence the amplified TCR beta libraries as 87-base-pair reads. The original methods were these. A later analysis counted 65 million to 90 million unique TCR beta chains across the 550 to 750 repertoires, and roughly 10 million of these chains were shared by at least two donors. To remove PCR and sequencing errors, raw reads were error-corrected and collapsed into unique sequences using a nearest-neighbor algorithm that merged closely related sequences. V, D and J gene segments were assigned by aligning CDR3 sequences to IMGT reference sequences. For a sequence to be retained, at least a six-nucleotide match to both a V gene segment and a J gene segment was required. A rearrangement was called productive if the CDR3 had no stop codons and remained in frame with V and J, and every other rearrangement was called non-productive. Following IMGT convention, CDR3 was defined as the stretch from the second conserved V-encoded cysteine to the conserved J-encoded phenylalanine. The earlier analysis of some 540 of the donors excluded any sequence lacking an unambiguous match to a single V gene segment. In an earlier analysis of approximately 590 of the donors, a V segment was called functional when productive rearrangements were above 56.7%, and segregating when the standard deviation between donors exceeded 5%. A statistical classification framework was developed to diagnose cytomegalovirus status using the catalog of TCR beta chain sequences. In a later analysis, V and J genes were assigned by comparing TCR nucleotide sequences against IMGT/GENE-DB human TR gene sequences. In a later analysis, CDR3 sequences and most-parsimonious VDJ recombination scenarios were assigned using the TCRdist pipeline. A later analysis defined each TCR beta chain by its CDR3 amino acid sequence plus V-gene family, and excluded reads lacking a unique V-gene family. As a way to deal with suspected cross-contamination and a sequencing artifact, a later analysis dropped over 550 nucleotide sequences that were highly shared and had low generation probability. A later analysis calculated a clonal expansion index for each public chain from normalized within-repertoire ranks of inferred template counts. In a later analysis, generation probabilities were computed using a VDJ recombination model fitted to out-of-frame rearrangements, and the results were checked against IGoR. A later analysis scored TCR-TCR, TCR-HLA and TCR-CMV co-occurrence with hypergeometric tests, applying a repertoire-size bias correction to TCR pairs. A later analysis estimated false discovery rates by permuting HLA or CMV assignments 20 times. A later analysis grouped co-occurring TCRs with DBSCAN, adding TCRdist sequence similarity when clustering within HLA-allele-positive subsets. Repertoires with fewer than 30,000 or more than 120,000 public chains, plus five repertoires with anomalous nucleotide sharing, were excluded from co-occurrence clustering. Imported from immuneACCESS, the table was reduced by TCRdb to in-frame sequences with V and J called. These copies leave out some clones; in studies compared against another copy, an unresolved V gene accounts for under half, and the cause of the remainder is not known. V and J calls and clone size follow that table, whereas D and trimming were derived from the DNA. The table for this sample lists roughly 250,000 clones; roughly 70% of them were counted only once. The top ten clonotypes cover approximately 2.5% of the sample.

The receptor was derived from a female donor in good health and CMV-seronegative. Sequenced sample: PBMCs. The rearrangement combines TRBV18 with TRBJ2-2, and 8 junction bases match TRBD2. The sequenced DNA is TGTGCCAGCTCACCAGCGGGAGGTAAAACCGGGGAGCTGTTTTTT. This yields the protein CASSPAGGKTGELFF.